Detailed here is one T cell receptor beta chain. Its antigen remains unknown. The CDR3 length is 13 residues. V was clipped by 5 bases and J by 8 bases, with 15 bases between them. Per germline, CDR1 LNHDA and CDR2 SQIVND (reference sequence). Sequencing was performed with immunoSEQ multiplex PCR; in TCRdb, only in-frame clones are kept and a portion is missing. This sample yields 110,000 to 150,000 clones, of which about 94% are seen a single time; 1.8% belongs to the top ten. The data belong to a study of cytomegalovirus exposure and HLA in healthy donors. Notes on the study in general: Generally TCR sequences proved uncommon, though certain public TCRs appeared in numerous donors.

Separation from the 666-subject first cohort characterized the approximately 130-subject validation cohort, to which the donors belonged. Source material: PBMCs. The chain employs TRBV19 and TRBJ1-2; D is perhaps TRBD1 (6 bases). The sequence was collected from a man younger than 35 in good health and CMV-seropositive. In DNA form, the CDR3 reads TGTGCCAGTAGTGAAGACAGGTCAACGGGCTACACCTTC. Encoded protein: CASSEDRSTGYTF.